Each of the 17 T cell receptor beta chains below was sequenced from the same sample in a study of early T cells in non-severe SARS-CoV-2 infection. One entry per CDR3 protein, called by TCRdb with MiXCR from the 5' RACE reads. The table has more than 60,000 distinct CDR3 sequences, 9.5% to 15% seen once; the top ten hold approximately 1.2%. The sample was whole blood, taken at baseline. All receptors derive from an adult who was a healthcare worker with PCR-confirmed SARS-CoV-2 infection or an uninfected control (not recorded which). The donor label of this sample is uncertain.

The chain has TRBV5-1 and TRBJ2-1, with D perhaps TRBD1 or TRBD2 (5 bases each). The ends were cut back, 3 bases at V and 9 bases at J, with 19 bases in the middle. Germline CDR1 reads SGHRS; CDR2 reads YFSETQ. The CDR3 covers 15 residues. CDR3 amino acids: CASSYGPMGVGEQFF. CDR3 DNA sequence: TGCGCCAGCAGCTACGGGCCTATGGGGGTAGGTGAGCAGTTCTTC.

The CDR3 nucleotides read TGTGCCAGCTCCCCCGTCGAAGAGACCCAGTACTTC. This gives the protein CASSPVEETQYF. J is TRBJ2-5 and V is TRBV18; D uncertain. V was cut by 6 bases and J by 3 bases, with 8 bases left in between. The CDR3 length is 12 residues. Per the germline V gene, CDR1 is KGHSH and CDR2 is LQKENI.

This clonotype turned up a few times. This chain joins TRBV5-6 and TRBJ2-7; D perhaps matches TRBD2 (5 bases). Germline CDR1 and CDR2: SGHDT and YYEEEE. Between the trimmed V and J ends, which lost 0 bases and 2 bases, there was a span of 9 bases. This CDR3 comprises 14 residues. CDR3 sequence: CASSLERATYEQYV. The CDR3 bases are TGTGCCAGCAGCTTGGAGAGGGCCACCTACGAGCAGTACGTC.

This clonotype was picked up many times. The V gene is TRBV6-1, the J gene TRBJ2-5; D is unresolved. In germline, CDR1 is MNHNS, CDR2 SASEGT. Trimming pared 6 bases from V and 4 bases from J, leaving 6 bases between. The CDR3 spans 11 residues. DNA of the CDR3: TGTGCCAGCAGCCCCGCAGAGACCCAGTACTTC. Translating it yields CASSPAETQYF.

This clonotype turned up a few times. The V and J genes are TRBV24-1 and TRBJ2-3; no clear D gene. This CDR3 has 13 amino acids. The germline V and J ends were trimmed by 0 bases and 4 bases, with 4 bases remaining between them. CDR1 is KGHDR, CDR2 SFDVKD, per germline. This chain's CDR3 is CATSDLPADTQYF. The CDR3 nucleotides read TGTGCCACCAGTGATTTGCCCGCAGATACGCAGTATTTT.

This clonotype has a handful of counts. The CDR3 spells CASSQELRDTGELFF. CDR3 bases: TGTGCCAGCAGCCAAGAGCTCAGAGACACCGGGGAGCTGTTTTTT. The genes are TRBV3-1 and TRBJ2-2; no definite D call. Germline CDR1 is LGHDT and CDR2 is YNNKEL (reference sequence). V was clipped by 0 bases and J by 3 bases, with 8 bases between them. The CDR3 totals 15 residues.

This clonotype has a count of ten or more. The chain couples TRBV3-1 to TRBJ1-1; possibly TRBD1 for D (5 bases). This CDR3 has 14 amino acids. Per the germline V gene, CDR1 is LGHDT and CDR2 is YNNKEL (reference sequence). V gave up 1 base and J gave up 2 bases, with 8 bases separating them. DNA of the CDR3: TGTGCCAGCAGCCAAGGGGGCTACAACACTGAAGCTTTCTTT. Translating gives CASSQGGYNTEAFF.

Many counts were recorded for this clonotype. The chain links TRBV6-5 to TRBJ1-6; 7 bases match TRBD1. CDR1 MNHEY and CDR2 SVGAGI come from the germline V gene. This CDR3 has 14 residues. The trim removed 4 bases at V and 5 bases at J, leaving 2 bases unmatched. DNA for the CDR3: TGTGCCAGCAGTTTCGACAGGGATAATTCACCCCTCCACTTT. This codes for CASSFDRDNSPLHF.

This clonotype was counted at least ten times. The J gene is TRBJ1-4, the V gene TRBV5-1, with 11 positions matching TRBD1. The junction had 1 base not matched to a gene; V was cut back by 2 bases and J by 7 bases. CDR3 length: 14 residues. Germline V gives CDR1 SGHRS, CDR2 YFSETQ. CDR3 sequence reads: CASSFGTGGEKLFF. CDR3 bases: TGCGCCAGCAGCTTCGGGACAGGGGGTGAAAAACTGTTTTTT.

This clonotype was detected many times. This chain joins TRBV3-1 and TRBJ2-7; 9 bases agree with TRBD2. In germline, CDR1 is LGHDT, CDR2 YNNKEL (reference sequence). Losses at the gene ends were 4 bases for V and 3 bases for J; bases not matched to a gene: 4. The CDR3 is made up of 14 amino acids. CDR3 nucleotide sequence: TGTGCCAGCAGCCGAGAACTAGCGGGCTACGAGCAGTACTTC. Amino acid sequence: CASSRELAGYEQYF.

This clonotype was observed a handful of times. This chain connects TRBV4-1 to TRBJ2-5, with TRBD2 identical over 7 bases. Germline V gene sequence: CDR1 MGHRA, CDR2 YSYEKL. V was clipped by 3 bases and J by 5 bases; unmatched bases: 12. CDR3 size: 16 residues. CDR3 in DNA: TGCGCCAGCAGCCATAGTTCTACCGGGAGGCGTGAGACCCAGTACTTC. This gives the protein CASSHSSTGRRETQYF.

The genes are TRBV9 and TRBJ1-1, with 9 positions matching TRBD1. After removal of 4 bases from V and 11 bases from J, the junction contained 9 bases not matched to a gene. The CDR3 is 13 residues long. The germline V gene has CDR1 SGDLS and CDR2 YYNGEE. The CDR3 DNA follows: TGTGCCAGCAGCACTCGGACAGGGGCGGTGGCTTTCTTT. Amino acids: CASSTRTGAVAFF. The full variable domain, with the rest looked up from reference TRBV9 and TRBJ1-1, is DSGVTQTPKHLITATGQRVTLRCSPRSGDLSVYWYQQSLDQGLQFLIQYYNGEERAKGNILERFSAQQFPDLHSELNLSSLELGDSALYFCASSTRTGAVAFFGQGTRLTVV.

This clonotype appeared once. The V gene is TRBV11-3, the J gene TRBJ1-6, with TRBD1 as a possible D gene (5 bases). With 4 bases removed from V and 9 bases from J, the gap between germline ends came to 10 bases. CDR1 is SGHNT, CDR2 YENEEA, per germline. The CDR3 length is 13 residues. CDR3 loop: CASSSDSGSPLHF. CDR3 DNA sequence: TGTGCCAGCAGCTCCGACAGCGGTTCACCCCTCCACTTT.

This chain uses TRBV7-9 with TRBJ1-5; weak D call: TRBD1 (6 bases). V shed 3 bases and J shed 6 bases, with 9 bases lying between them. The germline gives CDR1 SEHNR, CDR2 FQNEAQ (reference sequence). This CDR3 is 13 amino acids long. The CDR3 region is CASSFGGGQPQHF. The CDR3 DNA reads TGTGCCAGCAGCTTCGGGGGCGGTCAGCCCCAGCATTTT.

This clonotype was seen a handful of times. The chain employs TRBV4-1 and TRBJ1-5; no firm D call. V lost 0 bases and J lost 5, with 11 bases in between. Per germline, CDR1 MGHRA and CDR2 YSYEKL. This CDR3 comprises 15 residues. CDR3 bases: TGCGCCAGCAGCCAAGATATCTACGGAGATCAGCCCCAGCATTTT. Its protein is CASSQDIYGDQPQHF.

A few counts support this clonotype. The chain couples TRBV7-3 to TRBJ2-5; D may be TRBD1 or TRBD2 (5 bases each). CDR1 is SGHTA, CDR2 FQGTGA, per germline. This CDR3 contains 16 residues. V lost 0 bases and J 4 bases, leaving 15 bases between the germline ends. The CDR3 is CASSLTGTALGETQYF. CDR3 bases: TGTGCCAGCAGCTTAACCGGGACGGCCCTGGGAGAGACCCAGTACTTC.

This clonotype was seen more than once but under ten times. The CDR3 sequence is CASSIGGRSNYGYTF. In DNA form, the CDR3 reads TGTGCCAGTAGTATTGGAGGGCGATCCAACTATGGCTACACCTTC. This chain joins TRBV19 and TRBJ1-2; no firm D call. The CDR3 runs 15 residues. The V end lost 3 bases, the J end lost 2 bases, and 13 bases lay between the germline ends. CDR1 and CDR2 from the germline V gene are LNHDA and SQIVND (reference sequence).